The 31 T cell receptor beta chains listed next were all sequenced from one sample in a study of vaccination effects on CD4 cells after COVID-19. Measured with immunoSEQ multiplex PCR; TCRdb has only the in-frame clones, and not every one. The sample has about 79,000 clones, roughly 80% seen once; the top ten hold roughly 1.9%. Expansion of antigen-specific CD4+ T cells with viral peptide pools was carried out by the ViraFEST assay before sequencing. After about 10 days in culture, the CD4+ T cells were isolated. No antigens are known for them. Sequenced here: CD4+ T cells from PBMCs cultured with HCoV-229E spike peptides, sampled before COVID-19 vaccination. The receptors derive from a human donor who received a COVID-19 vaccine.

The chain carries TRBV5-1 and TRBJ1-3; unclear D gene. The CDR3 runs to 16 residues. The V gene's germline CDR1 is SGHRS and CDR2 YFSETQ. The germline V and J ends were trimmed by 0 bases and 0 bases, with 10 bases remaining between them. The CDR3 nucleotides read TGCGCCAGCAGCTTGGAGTCCGCGGGCTCTGGAAACACCATATATTTT. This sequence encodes CASSLESAGSGNTIYF.

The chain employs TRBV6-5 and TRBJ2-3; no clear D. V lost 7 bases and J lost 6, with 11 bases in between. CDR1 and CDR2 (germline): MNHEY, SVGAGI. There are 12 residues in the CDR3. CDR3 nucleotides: TGTGCCAGCACCTCTCGGGTTGATACGCAGTATTTT. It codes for CASTSRVDTQYF.

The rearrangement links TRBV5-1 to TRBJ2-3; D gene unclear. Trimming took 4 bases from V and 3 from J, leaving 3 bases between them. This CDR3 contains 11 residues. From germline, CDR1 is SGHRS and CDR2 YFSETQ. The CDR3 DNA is TGCGCCAGCAGCCTAACAGATACGCAGTATTTT. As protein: CASSLTDTQYF.

The DNA for the CDR3 is TGCAGCGTCCAGGGTGTGGGTGGCTACACCTTC. Its protein product is CSVQGVGGYTF. This sequence joins TRBV29-1 and TRBJ1-2; tentatively, D is TRBD1 (5 bases). The CDR3 extends over 11 amino acids. Germline V gene data show CDR1 as SQVTM and CDR2 as ANQGSEA. V gave up 6 bases and J gave up 7 bases, with 12 bases separating them.

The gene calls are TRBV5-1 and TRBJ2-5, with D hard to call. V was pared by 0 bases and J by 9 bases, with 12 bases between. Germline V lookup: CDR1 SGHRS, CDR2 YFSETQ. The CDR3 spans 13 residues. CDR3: CASSLDNGMAQYF. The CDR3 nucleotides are TGCGCCAGCAGCTTGGATAACGGTATGGCCCAGTACTTC.

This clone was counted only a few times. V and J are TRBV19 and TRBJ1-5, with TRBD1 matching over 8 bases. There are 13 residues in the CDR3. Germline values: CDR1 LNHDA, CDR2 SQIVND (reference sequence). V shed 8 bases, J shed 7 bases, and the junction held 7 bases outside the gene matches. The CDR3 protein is CASYGQGFQPQHF. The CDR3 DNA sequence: TGTGCCAGTTATGGACAGGGCTTCCAGCCCCAGCATTTT.

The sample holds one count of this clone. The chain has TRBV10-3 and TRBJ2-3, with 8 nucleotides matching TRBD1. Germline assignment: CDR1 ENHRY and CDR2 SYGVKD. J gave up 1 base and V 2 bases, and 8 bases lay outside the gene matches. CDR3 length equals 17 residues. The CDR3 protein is CAISEPRTGTGTDTQYF. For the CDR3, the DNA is TGTGCCATCAGTGAGCCCAGGACAGGGACGGGCACAGATACGCAGTATTTT.

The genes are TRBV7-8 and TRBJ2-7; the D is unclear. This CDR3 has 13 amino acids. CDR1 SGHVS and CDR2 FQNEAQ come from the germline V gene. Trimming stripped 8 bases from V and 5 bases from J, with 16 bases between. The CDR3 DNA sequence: TGTGCCAGCTCAACGGCGGCGACCCACGAGCAGTACGTC. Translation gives CASSTAATHEQYV.

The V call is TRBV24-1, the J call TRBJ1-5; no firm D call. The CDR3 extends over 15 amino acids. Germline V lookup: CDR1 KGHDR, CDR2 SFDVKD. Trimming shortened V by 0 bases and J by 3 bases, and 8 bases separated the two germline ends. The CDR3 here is CATSDLPGLNQPQHF. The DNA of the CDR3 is TGTGCCACCAGTGATTTGCCAGGCCTCAATCAGCCCCAGCATTTT.

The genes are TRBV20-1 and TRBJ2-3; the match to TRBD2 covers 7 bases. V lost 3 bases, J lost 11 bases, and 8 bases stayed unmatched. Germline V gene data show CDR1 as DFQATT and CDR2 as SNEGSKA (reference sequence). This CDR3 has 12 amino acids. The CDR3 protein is CSASLLAEMQYF. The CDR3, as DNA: TGCAGTGCTAGTTTGCTAGCGGAGATGCAGTATTTT.

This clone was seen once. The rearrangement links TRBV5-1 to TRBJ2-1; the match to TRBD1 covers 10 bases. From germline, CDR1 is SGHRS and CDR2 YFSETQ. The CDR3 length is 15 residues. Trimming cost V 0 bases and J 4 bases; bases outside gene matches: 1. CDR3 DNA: TGCGCCAGCAGCTTGGGGGGACAGGGGTACAATGAGCAGTTCTTC. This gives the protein CASSLGGQGYNEQFF. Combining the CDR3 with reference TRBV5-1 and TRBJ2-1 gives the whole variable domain KAGVTQTPRYLIKTRGQQVTLSCSPISGHRSVSWYQQTPGQGLQFLFEYFSETQRNKGNFPGRFSGRQFSNSRSEMNVSTLELGDSALYLCASSLGGQGYNEQFFGPGTRLTVL.

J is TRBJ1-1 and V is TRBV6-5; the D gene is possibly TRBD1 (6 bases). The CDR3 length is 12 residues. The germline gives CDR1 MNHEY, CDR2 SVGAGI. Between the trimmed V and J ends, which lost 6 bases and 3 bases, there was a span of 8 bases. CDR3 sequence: CASSPGDTEAFF. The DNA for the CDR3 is TGTGCCAGCAGCCCAGGGGACACTGAAGCTTTCTTT.

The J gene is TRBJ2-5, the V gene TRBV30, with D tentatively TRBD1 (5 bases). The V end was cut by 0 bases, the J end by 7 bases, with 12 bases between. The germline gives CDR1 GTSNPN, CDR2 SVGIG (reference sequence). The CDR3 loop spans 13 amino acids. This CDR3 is CAWSVQGAGTQYF. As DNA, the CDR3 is TGTGCCTGGAGTGTACAAGGGGCAGGGACCCAGTACTTC.

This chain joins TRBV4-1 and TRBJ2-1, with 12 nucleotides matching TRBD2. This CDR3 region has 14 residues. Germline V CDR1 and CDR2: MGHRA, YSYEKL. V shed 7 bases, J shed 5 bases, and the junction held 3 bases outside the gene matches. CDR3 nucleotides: TGCGCCAGCAAACCTAGCGGGGGGGACAATGAGCAGTTCTTC. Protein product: CASKPSGGDNEQFF.

The CDR3 nucleotides read TGTGCCAGCAGCTCGACCTGGAAAGCGGGGCCCTACAATGAGCAGTTCTTC. Protein: CASSSTWKAGPYNEQFF. The V call is TRBV7-9, the J call TRBJ2-1, with TRBD2 matching over 7 bases. The CDR3 covers 17 residues. J lost 2 bases, V lost 4 bases, and 11 bases had no gene match. Germline assignment: CDR1 SEHNR and CDR2 FQNEAQ (reference sequence).

This CDR3 is CASSPRRGTTGELFF. As DNA, the CDR3 is TGTGCCAGCAGCCCCCGGCGGGGGACCACCGGGGAGCTGTTTTTT. The chain uses TRBV6-5 and TRBJ2-2; 7 nucleotides match TRBD2. The CDR3 has 15 amino acids. Losses at the gene ends were 6 bases for V and 4 bases for J; bases not matched to a gene: 8. Germline V gene sequence: CDR1 MNHEY, CDR2 SVGAGI.

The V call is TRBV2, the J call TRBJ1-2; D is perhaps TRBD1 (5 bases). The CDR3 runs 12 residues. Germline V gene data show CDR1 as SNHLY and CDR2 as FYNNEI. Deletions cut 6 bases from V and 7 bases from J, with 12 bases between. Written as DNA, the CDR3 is TGTGCCAGCAGGCGGGACGGGTTTGGCTACACCTTC. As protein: CASRRDGFGYTF.

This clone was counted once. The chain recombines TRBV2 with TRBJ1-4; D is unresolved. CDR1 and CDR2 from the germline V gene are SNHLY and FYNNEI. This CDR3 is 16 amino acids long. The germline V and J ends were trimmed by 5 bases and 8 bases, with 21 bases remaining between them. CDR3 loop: CASSNFGPTIGEKLFF. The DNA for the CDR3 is TGTGCCAGCAGTAACTTCGGGCCTACCATAGGGGAAAAACTGTTTTTT.

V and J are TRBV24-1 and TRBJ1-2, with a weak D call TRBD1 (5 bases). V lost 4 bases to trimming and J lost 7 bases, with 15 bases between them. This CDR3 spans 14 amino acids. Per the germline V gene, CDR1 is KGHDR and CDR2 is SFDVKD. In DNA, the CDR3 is TGTGCCACCAGTGACCCCGGACTGGGGGGTGGCTACACCTTC. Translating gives CATSDPGLGGGYTF.

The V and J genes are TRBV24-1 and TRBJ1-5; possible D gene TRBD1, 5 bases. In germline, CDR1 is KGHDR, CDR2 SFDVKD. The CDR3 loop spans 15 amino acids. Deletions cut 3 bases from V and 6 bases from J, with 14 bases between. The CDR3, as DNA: TGTGCCACCAGTGATCGGCAGGGTGGGAGTCAGCCCCAGCATTTT. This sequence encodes CATSDRQGGSQPQHF.

The CDR3 loop reads CASSSGQIYEQYV. In DNA form, the CDR3 reads TGTGCCAGCAGCTCGGGACAGATCTACGAGCAGTACGTC. The chain joins TRBV7-9 to TRBJ2-7, with TRBD1 matching 7 bases. J was trimmed by 3 bases and V by 4 bases; bases with no gene match: 3. Germline V lookup: CDR1 SEHNR, CDR2 FQNEAQ (reference sequence). The length of the CDR3 is 13 residues.

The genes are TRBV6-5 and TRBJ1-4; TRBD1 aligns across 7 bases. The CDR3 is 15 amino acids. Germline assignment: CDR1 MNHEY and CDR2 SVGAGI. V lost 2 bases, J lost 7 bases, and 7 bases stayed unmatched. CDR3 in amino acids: CASSYEGAASEKLFF. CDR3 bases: TGTGCCAGCAGTTACGAGGGGGCCGCGTCTGAAAAACTGTTTTTT.

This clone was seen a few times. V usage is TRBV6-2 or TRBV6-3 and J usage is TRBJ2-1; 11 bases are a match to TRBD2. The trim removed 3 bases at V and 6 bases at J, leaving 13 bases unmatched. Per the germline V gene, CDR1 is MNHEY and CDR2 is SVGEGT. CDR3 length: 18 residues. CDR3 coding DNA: TGTGCCAGCAGTTATTCGAAGGCTAGCGGGGGGATTCCCAATGAGCAGTTCTTC. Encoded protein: CASSYSKASGGIPNEQFF.

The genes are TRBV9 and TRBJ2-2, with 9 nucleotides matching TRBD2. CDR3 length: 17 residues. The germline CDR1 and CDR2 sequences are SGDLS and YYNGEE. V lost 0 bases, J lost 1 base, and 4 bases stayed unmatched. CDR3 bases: TGTGCCAGCAGCGTAGGAAGCGGGGGGTGGAACACCGGGGAGCTGTTTTTT. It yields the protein CASSVGSGGWNTGELFF.

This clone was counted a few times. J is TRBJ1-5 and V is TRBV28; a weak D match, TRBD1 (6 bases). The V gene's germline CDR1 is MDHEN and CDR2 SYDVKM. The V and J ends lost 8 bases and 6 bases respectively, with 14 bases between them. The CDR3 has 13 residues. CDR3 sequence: CASGGQLPQPQHF. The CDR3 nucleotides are TGTGCCAGCGGAGGACAGTTACCTCAGCCCCAGCATTTT.

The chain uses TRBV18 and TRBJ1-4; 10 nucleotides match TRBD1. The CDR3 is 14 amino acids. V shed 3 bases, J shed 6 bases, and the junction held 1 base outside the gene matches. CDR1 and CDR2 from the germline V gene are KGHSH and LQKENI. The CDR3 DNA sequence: TGTGCCAGCTCACCGGGGACAGGGGATGAAAAACTGTTTTTT. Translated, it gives CASSPGTGDEKLFF. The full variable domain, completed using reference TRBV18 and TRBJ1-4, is NAGVMQNPRHLVRRRGQEARLRCSPMKGHSHVYWYRQLPEEGLKFMVYLQKENIIDESGMPKERFSAEFPKEGPSILRIQQVVRGDSAAYFCASSPGTGDEKLFFGSGTQLSVL.

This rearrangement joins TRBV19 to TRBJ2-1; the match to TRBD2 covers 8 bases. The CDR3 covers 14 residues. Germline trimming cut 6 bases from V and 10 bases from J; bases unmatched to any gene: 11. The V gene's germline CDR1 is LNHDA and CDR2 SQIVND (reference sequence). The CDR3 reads CASSPLLAGLEQFF. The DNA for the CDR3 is TGTGCCAGTAGCCCACTCCTAGCGGGTTTAGAGCAGTTCTTC.

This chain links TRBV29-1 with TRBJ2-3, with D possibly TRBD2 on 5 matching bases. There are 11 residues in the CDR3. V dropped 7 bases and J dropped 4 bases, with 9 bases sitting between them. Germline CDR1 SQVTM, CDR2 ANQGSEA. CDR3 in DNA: TGCAGCGCAACTAGGGCAGATACGCAGTATTTT. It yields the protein CSATRADTQYF.

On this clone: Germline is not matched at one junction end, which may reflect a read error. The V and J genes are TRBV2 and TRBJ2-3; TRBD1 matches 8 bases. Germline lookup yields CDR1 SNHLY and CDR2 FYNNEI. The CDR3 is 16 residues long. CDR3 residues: CASSKARTGFLYTQYF. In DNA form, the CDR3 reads TGTGCCAGCAGTAAAGCAAGGACAGGGTTTTTATATACGCAGTATTTT.

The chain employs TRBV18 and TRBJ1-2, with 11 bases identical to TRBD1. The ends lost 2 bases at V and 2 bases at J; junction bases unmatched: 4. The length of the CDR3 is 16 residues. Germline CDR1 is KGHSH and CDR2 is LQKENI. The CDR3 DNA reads TGTGCCAGCTCACCAGGGACAGGGGGAACAAACTATGGCTACACCTTC. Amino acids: CASSPGTGGTNYGYTF. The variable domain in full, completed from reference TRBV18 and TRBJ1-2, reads NAGVMQNPRHLVRRRGQEARLRCSPMKGHSHVYWYRQLPEEGLKFMVYLQKENIIDESGMPKERFSAEFPKEGPSILRIQQVVRGDSAAYFCASSPGTGGTNYGYTFGSGTRLTVV.

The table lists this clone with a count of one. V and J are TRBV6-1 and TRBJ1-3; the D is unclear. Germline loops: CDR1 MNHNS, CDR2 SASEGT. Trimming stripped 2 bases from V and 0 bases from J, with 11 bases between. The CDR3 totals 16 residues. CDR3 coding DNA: TGTGCCAGCAGTGAATTCCCCGCAGCCTCTGGAAACACCATATATTTT. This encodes CASSEFPAASGNTIYF.